This T cell receptor beta chain was identified during a study of beta chain features in type 1 diabetes. Study-level findings and limits: Insertion counts at VDJ junctions were lower in type 1 diabetes patients, who also showed more deletions there.

Every isolated RNA sample was fully reverse transcribed, so sequencing captured expressed TCRB transcripts. Assay: immunoSEQ multiplex PCR; the TCRdb copy retains only in-frame clones and omits some. Of some 40,000 clones listed, 49% are singletons. With regard to this clone: The antigen remains undetermined.

V dropped 1 base and J dropped 3; count of bases not matched to a gene: 3. The length of the CDR3 is 15 residues. Germline CDR1 MDHEN, CDR2 SYDVKM. Sequencing input: central memory CD4+ T cells from blood. The source is a woman aged 18-35 years in good health. The genes are TRBV28 and TRBJ1-5; 7 bases line up with TRBD1. CDR3 coding DNA: TGTGCCAGCAGTTTATTAGACAGGGACAATCAGCCCCAGCATTTT. Translation gives CASSLLDRDNQPQHF.